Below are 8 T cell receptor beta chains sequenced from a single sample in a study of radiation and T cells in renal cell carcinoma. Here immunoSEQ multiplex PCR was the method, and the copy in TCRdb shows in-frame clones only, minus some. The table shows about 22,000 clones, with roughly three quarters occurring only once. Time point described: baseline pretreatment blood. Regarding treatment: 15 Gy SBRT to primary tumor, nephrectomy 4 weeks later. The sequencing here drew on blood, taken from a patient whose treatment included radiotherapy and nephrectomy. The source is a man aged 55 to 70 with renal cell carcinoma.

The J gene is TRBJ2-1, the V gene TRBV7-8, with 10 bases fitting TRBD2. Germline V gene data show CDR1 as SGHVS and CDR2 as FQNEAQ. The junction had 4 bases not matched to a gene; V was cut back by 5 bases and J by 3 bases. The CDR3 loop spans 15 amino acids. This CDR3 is CASSQSGRGYNEQFF. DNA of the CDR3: TGTGCCAGCAGCCAAAGCGGGAGGGGCTACAATGAGCAGTTCTTC. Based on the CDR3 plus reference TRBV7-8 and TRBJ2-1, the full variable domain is GAGVSQSPRYKVAKRGQDVALRCDPISGHVSLFWYQQALGQGPEFLTYFQNEAQLDKSGLPSDRFFAERPEGSVSTLKIQRTQQEDSAVYLCASSQSGRGYNEQFFGPGTRLTVL.

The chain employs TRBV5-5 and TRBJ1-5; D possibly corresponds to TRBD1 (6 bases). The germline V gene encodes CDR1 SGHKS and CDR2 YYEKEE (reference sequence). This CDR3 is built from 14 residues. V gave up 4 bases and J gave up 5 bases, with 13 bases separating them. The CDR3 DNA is TGTGCCAGCAGCCTAGACAGGTCCTATCAGCCCCAGCATTTT. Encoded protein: CASSLDRSYQPQHF.

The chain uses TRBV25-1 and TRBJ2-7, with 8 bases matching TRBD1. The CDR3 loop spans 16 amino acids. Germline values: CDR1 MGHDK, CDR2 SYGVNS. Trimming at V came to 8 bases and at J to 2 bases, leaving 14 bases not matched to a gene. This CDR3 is CASSLRPGTGTYEQYF. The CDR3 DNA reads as TGTGCCAGCTCACTCCGACCCGGGACAGGCACCTACGAGCAGTACTTC.

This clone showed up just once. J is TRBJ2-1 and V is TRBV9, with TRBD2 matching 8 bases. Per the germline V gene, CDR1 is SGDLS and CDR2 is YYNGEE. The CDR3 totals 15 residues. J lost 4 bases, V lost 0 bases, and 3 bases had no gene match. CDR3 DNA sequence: TGTGCCAGCAGCGTAGATTTAGCGGGGTACAATGAGCAGTTCTTC. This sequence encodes CASSVDLAGYNEQFF.

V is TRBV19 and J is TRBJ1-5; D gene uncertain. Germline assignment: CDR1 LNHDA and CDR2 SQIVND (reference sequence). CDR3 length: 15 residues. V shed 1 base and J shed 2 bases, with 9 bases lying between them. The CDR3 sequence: CASSIGLRGNQPQHF. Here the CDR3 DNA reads TGTGCCAGTAGTATAGGTTTGCGGGGCAATCAGCCCCAGCATTTT.

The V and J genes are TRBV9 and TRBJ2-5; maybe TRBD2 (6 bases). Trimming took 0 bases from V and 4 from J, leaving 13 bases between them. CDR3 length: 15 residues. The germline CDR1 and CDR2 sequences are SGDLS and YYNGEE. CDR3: CASSVGGAVGETQYF. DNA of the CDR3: TGTGCCAGCAGCGTAGGCGGGGCTGTGGGAGAGACCCAGTACTTC.

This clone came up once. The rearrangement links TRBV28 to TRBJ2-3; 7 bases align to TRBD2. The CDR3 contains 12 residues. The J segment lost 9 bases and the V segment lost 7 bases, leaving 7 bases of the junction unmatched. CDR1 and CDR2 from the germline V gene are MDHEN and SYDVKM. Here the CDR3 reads CASNSGGRTQYF. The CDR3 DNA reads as TGTGCCAGCAACTCGGGGGGTAGGACGCAGTATTTT.

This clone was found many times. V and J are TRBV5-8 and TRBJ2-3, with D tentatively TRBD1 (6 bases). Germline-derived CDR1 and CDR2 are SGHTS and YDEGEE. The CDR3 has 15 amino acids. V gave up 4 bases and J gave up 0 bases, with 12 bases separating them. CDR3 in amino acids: CASSADRSSTDTQYF. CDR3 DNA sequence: TGTGCCAGCAGCGCGGACAGATCTAGCACAGATACGCAGTATTTT.